The clone carrying this T cell receptor (beta chain) came up a few times. Antigen unknown. Hyperthyroidism in the patients, aged 18 to 65, was newly diagnosed and under 2 months in duration. More than 8 ml fresh peripheral blood yielded the PBMCs. This entry belongs to a study of T cells in Graves' hyperthyroidism and ophthalmopathy. The V segment lost 3 bases and the J segment 3 bases; nucleotides outside the gene matches: 9. The CDR3 is 17 residues long. CDR1 is LNHDA and CDR2 is SQIVND in the germline V gene (reference sequence). RNA transcripts provided the source from which TCR beta CDR3 regions were amplified. In the first-round RT-PCR of the TCR CDR3, the HTBI primer set was used. TCRdb analysed the multiplex PCR reads with MiXCR anew, one entry per CDR3 protein. The profile shows about 420,000 distinct CDR3 sequences, approximately 14% of them singletons. Study-wide findings and caveats: Appearing also in blood were most of the thyroid clonotypes expanded above 0.001.

The V gene is TRBV19, the J gene TRBJ2-3; 10 positions agree with TRBD2. The TCR originated in a woman between 18 and 29 years old with Graves' hyperthyroidism. The sample was blood. The DNA for the CDR3 is TGTGCCAGTAGTATTCTCGTCGGTAGCGGGAGGACAGATACGCAGTATTTT. Translated, it gives CASSILVGSGRTDTQYF.